This T cell receptor beta chain emerged from a study of blood T cells in healthy people across ages. Then a second PCR, running roughly 7 to 11 cycles, was carried out with a sample-barcoded 5' primer and a J-beta primer mix. A template-switch adaptor containing 12 random nucleotides labeled each cDNA molecule. TCRdb analysed the 5' RACE reads with MiXCR anew, one entry per CDR3 protein. The table includes hundreds of thousands of distinct CDR3 sequences, 40% to 60% detected once. V was pared by 3 bases and J by 2 bases, with 0 bases of the junction left unmatched. This CDR3 is 14 amino acids long. Germline CDR1 is LGHNA and CDR2 is YNFKEQ. This clonotype was counted a few times. Its specificity is unknown. Study-level results: There was a strong correlation between TCR beta diversity and naive T cell percentage. For the donors, CMV status was unknown and possibly confounded expanded clonotype changes. Measured against age, TCR beta diversity per million T cells decreased in a roughly linear manner.

The source of this sequence is a man younger than 45 in good health. The sample consisted of blood. The V call is TRBV4-2, the J call TRBJ1-2; 10 positions match TRBD1. The CDR3, as DNA: TGTGCCAGCAGCCAGACAGGGGGCAACTATGGCTACACCTTC. Protein sequence: CASSQTGGNYGYTF.